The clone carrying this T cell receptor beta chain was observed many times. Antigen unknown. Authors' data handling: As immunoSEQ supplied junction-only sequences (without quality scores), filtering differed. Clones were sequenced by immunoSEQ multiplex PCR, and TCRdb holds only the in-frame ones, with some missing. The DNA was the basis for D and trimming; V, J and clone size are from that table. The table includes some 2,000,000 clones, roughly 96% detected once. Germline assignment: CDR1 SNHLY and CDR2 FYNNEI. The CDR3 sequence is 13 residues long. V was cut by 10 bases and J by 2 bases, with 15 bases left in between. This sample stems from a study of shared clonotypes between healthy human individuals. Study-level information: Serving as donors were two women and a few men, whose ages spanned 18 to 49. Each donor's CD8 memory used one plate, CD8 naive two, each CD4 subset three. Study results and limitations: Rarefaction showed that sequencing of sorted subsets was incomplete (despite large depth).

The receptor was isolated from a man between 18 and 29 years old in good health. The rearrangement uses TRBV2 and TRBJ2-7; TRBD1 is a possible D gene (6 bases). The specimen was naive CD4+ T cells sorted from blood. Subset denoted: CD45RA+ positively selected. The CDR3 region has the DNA TGTGCCAAACAGCTACCAGGGGCCTACGAGCAGTACTTC. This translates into CAKQLPGAYEQYF.